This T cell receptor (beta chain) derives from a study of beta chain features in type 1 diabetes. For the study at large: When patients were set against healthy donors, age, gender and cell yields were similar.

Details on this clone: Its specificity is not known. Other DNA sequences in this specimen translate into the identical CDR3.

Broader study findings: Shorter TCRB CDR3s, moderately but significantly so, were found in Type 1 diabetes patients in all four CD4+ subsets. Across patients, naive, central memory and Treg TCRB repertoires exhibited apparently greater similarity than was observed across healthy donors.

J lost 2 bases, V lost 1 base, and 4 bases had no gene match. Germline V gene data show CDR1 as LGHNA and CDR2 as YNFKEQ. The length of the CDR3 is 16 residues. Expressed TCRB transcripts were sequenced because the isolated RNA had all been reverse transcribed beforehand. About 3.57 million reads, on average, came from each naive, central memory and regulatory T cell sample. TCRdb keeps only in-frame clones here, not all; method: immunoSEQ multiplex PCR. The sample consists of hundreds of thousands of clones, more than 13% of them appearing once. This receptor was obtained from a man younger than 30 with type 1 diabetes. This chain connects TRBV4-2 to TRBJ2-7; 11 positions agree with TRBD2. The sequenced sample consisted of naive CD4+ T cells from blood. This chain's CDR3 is CASSQAGTSGTYEQYF. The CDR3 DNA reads TGTGCCAGCAGCCAAGCCGGGACTAGCGGAACCTACGAGCAGTACTTC.